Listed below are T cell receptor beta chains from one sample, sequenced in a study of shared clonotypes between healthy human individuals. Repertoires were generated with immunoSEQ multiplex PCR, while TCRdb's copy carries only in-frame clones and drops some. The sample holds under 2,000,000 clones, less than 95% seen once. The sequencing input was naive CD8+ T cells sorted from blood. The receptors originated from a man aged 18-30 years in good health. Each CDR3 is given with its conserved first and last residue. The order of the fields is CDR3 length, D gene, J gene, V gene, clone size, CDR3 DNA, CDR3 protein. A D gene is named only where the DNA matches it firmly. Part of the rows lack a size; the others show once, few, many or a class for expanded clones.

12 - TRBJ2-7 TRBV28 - TGTGCCAGCAGTCGTATCTCCTACGAGCAGTACTTC CASSRISYEQYF
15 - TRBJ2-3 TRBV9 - TGTGCCAGCAGCCGGGTTGGTTCAGCGGCAGATACGCAGTATTTT CASSRVGSAADTQYF
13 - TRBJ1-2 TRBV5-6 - TGTGCCAGCAGCTTACAGGGAAACTATGGCTACACCTTC CASSLQGNYGYTF
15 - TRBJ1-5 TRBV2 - TGTGCCAGCAGTGAATTTTTAGGGGTTGCAGAGCCCCAGCATTTT CASSEFLGVAEPQHF
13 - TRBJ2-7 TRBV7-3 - TGTGCCAGCAGCTTAGTAGTGGGGAACGAGCAGTACTTC CASSLVVGNEQYF
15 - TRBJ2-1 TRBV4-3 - TGCGCCAGCAGCCAAGATAACAGCCCTTACAATGAGCAGTTCTTC CASSQDNSPYNEQFF
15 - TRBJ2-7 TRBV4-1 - TGCGCCAGCAGCCAAGGACTCTTAAGCTCCTACGAGCAGTACTTC CASSQGLLSSYEQYF
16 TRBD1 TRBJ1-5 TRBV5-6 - TGTGCCAGCAGCTTGGCCGGACAGGGGGGGAATCAGCCCCAGCATTTT CASSLAGQGGNQPQHF
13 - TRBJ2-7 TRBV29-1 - TGCAGCGCCCTAGGAGGTAGCTCCTACGAGCAGTACTTC CSALGGSSYEQYF
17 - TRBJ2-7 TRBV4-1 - TGCGCCAGCAGCCAAGATCTGGGGTGGACAGAAGAATACGAGCAGTACTTC CASSQDLGWTEEYEQYF
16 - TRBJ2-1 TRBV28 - TGTGCCAGCAGTTTAATTCCCGAAGGGTCCTACAATGAGCAGTTCTTC CASSLIPEGSYNEQFF
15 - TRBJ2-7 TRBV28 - TGTGCCAGCAGTGACCCGGGCCAGGGGATCTACGAGCAGTACTTC CASSDPGQGIYEQYF
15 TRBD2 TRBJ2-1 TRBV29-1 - TGCAGCGTCAACCTACTAGCGGGAGGGCCACGGGAGCAGTTCTTC CSVNLLAGGPREQFF
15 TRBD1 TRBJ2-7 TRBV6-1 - TGTGCCAGCAGTGGACGGGACAGATCGTTCTACGAGCAGTACTTC CASSGRDRSFYEQYF
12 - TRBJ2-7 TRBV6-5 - TGTGCCAGCAAAGCCGGACGGGGGGAGCAGTACTTC CASKAGRGEQYF
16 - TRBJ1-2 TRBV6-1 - TGTGCCAGCAGTGATGGGGCGGAGGGATTGCTCATAGGCTACACCTTC CASSDGAEGLLIGYTF
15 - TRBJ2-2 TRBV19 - TGTGCCAGTAGTACTCTGGCCGGTAACACCGGGGAGCTGTTTTTT CASSTLAGNTGELFF
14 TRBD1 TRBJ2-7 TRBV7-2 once TGTGCCAGCAGCTTCACAGGGGGCTCCTACGAGCAGTACTTC CASSFTGGSYEQYF
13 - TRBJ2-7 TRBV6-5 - TGTGCCAGCAGTTACCGCACGGCTTACGAGCAGTACTTC CASSYRTAYEQYF
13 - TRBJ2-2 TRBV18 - TGTGCCAGCTCACTAACCGGGAGCGGGGAGCTGTTTTTT CASSLTGSGELFF
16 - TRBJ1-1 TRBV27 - TGTGCCAGCAGCCTAGGACGGGTAGTGTATGGCTCTGAAGCTTTCTTT CASSLGRVVYGSEAFF
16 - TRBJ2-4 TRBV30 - TGTGCCTGGAGTGAGGGAGTAGCTGTCCTTCTAGACATTCAGTACTTC CAWSEGVAVLLDIQYF
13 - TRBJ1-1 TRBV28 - TGTGCCAGCAGTTTTCGGGTGAACACTGAAGCTTTCTTT CASSFRVNTEAFF
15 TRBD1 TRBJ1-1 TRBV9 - TGTGCCAGCAGCGATGTACAGGGGATGAACACTGAAGCTTTCTTT CASSDVQGMNTEAFF
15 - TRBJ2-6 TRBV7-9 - TGTGCCAGCAGTGACTACGTACAGGGGGCCAACGTCCTGACTTTC CASSDYVQGANVLTF
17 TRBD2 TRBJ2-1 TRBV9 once TGTGCCAGCAGCGTCGGCTGGGCTAGCGGGGCCTACAATGAGCAGTTCTTC CASSVGWASGAYNEQFF
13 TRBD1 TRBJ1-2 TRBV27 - TGTGCCAGCAGTCCGGGACAGGGCTATGGCTACACCTTC CASSPGQGYGYTF
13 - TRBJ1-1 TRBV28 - TGTGCCAGCCAAGGGGAGGCTCGGACTGAAGCTTTCTTT CASQGEARTEAFF
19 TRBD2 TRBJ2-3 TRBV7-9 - TGTGCCAGCAGCCCTCCGACAGCGGGAGGGCCGGGTTGGAGAGATACGCAGTATTTT CASSPPTAGGPGWRDTQYF
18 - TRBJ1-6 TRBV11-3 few TGTGCCAGCAGCCCTAAATCCCTGATGAGCTCCTATAATTCACCCCTCCACTTT CASSPKSLMSSYNSPLHF
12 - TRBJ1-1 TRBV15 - TGTGCCACCAGTGCGGACCCCCCTGAAGCTTTCTTT CATSADPPEAFF
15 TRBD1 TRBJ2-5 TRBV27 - TGTGCCAGCAGTTCCCCCGGGACAGCCCAAGAGACCCAGTACTTC CASSSPGTAQETQYF
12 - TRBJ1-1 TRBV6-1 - TGTGCCAGCAGTGTAGGGCGCACTGAAGCTTTCTTT CASSVGRTEAFF
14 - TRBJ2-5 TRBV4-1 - TGCGCCAGCAGCCAAGTGGGAGAAGAAGAGACCCAGTACTTC CASSQVGEEETQYF
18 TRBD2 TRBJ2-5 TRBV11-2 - TGTGCCAGCAGCCCAGGGACTAGCGGGAGGGAACTCTGGGAGACCCAGTACTTC CASSPGTSGRELWETQYF
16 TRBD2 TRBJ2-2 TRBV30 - TGTGCCTGGGGAAAGGCGGGGGGGCTGGGCACCGGGGAGCTGTTTTTT CAWGKAGGLGTGELFF